This T cell receptor (beta chain) was retrieved from a study of CD8+CD57+ T cells in acquired aplastic anemia. The wider study: CD4+ and CD8+ cells, once sorted, gave DNA averaging approximately 3 ug. Notes on the study in general: The same twenty-nine CD8+ CDR3 sequences occurred in patients and in controls. Between patients and controls, CD8+ Simpson's diversity did not vary significantly.

This clonotype was seen many times. The antigen is undetermined. Patients sequenced had flow cytometry evidence of CD8+CD57+ cell expansion. Genomic DNA served as template for TCR beta VDJ and CDR3 profiling. TCRdb redid the calling of the reads with MiXCR, one entry per CDR3 protein. Of nearly 60,000 distinct CDR3 sequences listed, roughly three fifths were seen once; the top ten hold less than 20%. This CDR3 comprises 11 residues. V was trimmed by 4 bases and J by 3 bases, leaving 2 bases between them. Germline-derived CDR1 and CDR2 are MGHRA and YSYEKL. The rearrangement uses TRBV4-1 and TRBJ2-3; D not certain. The origin of this receptor is a human donor with aplastic anemia. Sequenced sample: sorted CD4+, CD8+, or CD8+CD57+ T cells (not recorded which) from PBMCs. The CDR3 DNA follows: TGCGCCAGCAGCCTTACAGATACGCAGTATTTT. Protein sequence: CASSLTDTQYF.